This TCR beta chain was profiled in a study of cytomegalovirus exposure and HLA in healthy donors. Sequencing used immunoSEQ multiplex PCR; TCRdb keeps in-frame clones, though not all of them. The sample lists 150,000 to 200,000 clones, about 90% seen once, with about 9.3% in the top ten. Germline CDR1 and CDR2: SGDLS and YYNGEE. This CDR3 region has 15 residues. V was clipped by 3 bases and J by 7 bases; unmatched bases: 6. Sequences were obtained from PBMCs. The receptor was isolated from a woman aged 18 to 35 in good health and CMV-seropositive. The chain is built from TRBV9 and TRBJ2-1, with 11 bases matching TRBD2. The CDR3 DNA sequence: TGTGCCAGCAGCGACCGTACTAGCGGGAGAAATGAGCAGTTCTTC. It specifies CASSDRTSGRNEQFF.